This TCR beta chain was identified during a study of graft-versus-host responses after intestinal transplantation. In the study overall: Once they had received anti-thymocyte globulin induction, all recipients took tacrolimus and steroids for around 3 years.

This clone was seen once. Its target is unknown. The method was immunoSEQ multiplex PCR; TCRdb's version includes in-frame clones alone and lacks a portion of them. The table lists some 85,000 clones, 85% to 95% of them singletons. The CDR3 extends over 13 amino acids. Trimming removed 6 bases at V and 4 bases at J, with 10 bases between. CDR1 is MNHEY and CDR2 is SMNVEV in the germline V gene (reference sequence). This specimen consisted of unstimulated CD8+ T cells sorted from spleen or lymph node cells, obtained before transplant. V gene TRBV27 combines with J gene TRBJ2-1, with D perhaps matching TRBD1 (5 bases). The origin of this receptor is a human donor who was the organ donor for an intestinal transplant. The CDR3 loop is CASSLDRYNEQFF. The CDR3 DNA reads TGTGCCAGCAGCCTAGACAGATACAATGAGCAGTTCTTC.